These 12 T cell receptor beta chains share one sample of origin, sequenced in a study of blood T cell repertoires in COVID-19. This table comes from immunoSEQ multiplex PCR, and its TCRdb copy is limited to in-frame clones, with some not included. The sample has over 150,000 clones, about nine tenths seen once. The sequenced sample consisted of peripheral blood. Source of these receptors: a man between 65 and 85 years old with active or convalescent COVID-19.

The CDR3 DNA reads as TGTGCCAGTAGTATTGCAGTGAACACTGAAGCTTTCTTT. Translated: CASSIAVNTEAFF. The chain links TRBV19 to TRBJ1-1; D uncertain. CDR3 length: 13 residues. The germline V gene has CDR1 LNHDA and CDR2 SQIVND (reference sequence). The V end was cut by 3 bases, the J end by 0 bases, with 5 bases between.

This sequence joins TRBV29-1 and TRBJ2-7, with D possibly TRBD1 on 6 matching bases. This CDR3 has 11 residues. The germline V gene encodes CDR1 SQVTM and CDR2 ANQGSEA. V was trimmed by 7 bases and J by 2 bases, leaving 9 bases between them. For the CDR3, the DNA is TGCAGCGCCGGGGACACCTACGAGCAGTACTTC. This translates into CSAGDTYEQYF.

The CDR3, as DNA: TGTGCCAGCAGCTTAAAGAGGTCAGGGGGTGAGCAGTTCTTC. Protein: CASSLKRSGGEQFF. The chain employs TRBV7-2 and TRBJ2-1; 7 bases line up with TRBD1. Germline values: CDR1 SGHTA, CDR2 FQGNSA. V was clipped by 2 bases and J by 9 bases; unmatched bases: 7. This CDR3 spans 14 amino acids.

Only one count was recorded for this clone. The chain joins TRBV7-2 to TRBJ1-5; 11 positions agree with TRBD1. Germline V gene sequence: CDR1 SGHTA, CDR2 FQGNSA. With 5 bases clipped from V and 5 bases from J, the junction kept 5 bases outside the gene matches. The length of the CDR3 is 15 residues. The CDR3 region has the DNA TGTGCCAGCAGCCCAGGGACAGGGGGAGATCAGCCCCAGCATTTT. This sequence encodes CASSPGTGGDQPQHF.

This sequence joins TRBV19 and TRBJ2-1; possibly TRBD1 for D (6 bases). Germline-derived CDR1 and CDR2 are LNHDA and SQIVND (reference sequence). Trimming pared 7 bases from V and 9 bases from J, leaving 22 bases between. CDR3 size: 15 residues. In DNA form, the CDR3 reads TGTGCCAGTACAGCAGGGGTCAGTGGCTGGGGTGAGCAGTTCTTC. This translates into CASTAGVSGWGEQFF.

This clone occurred many times. The genes are TRBV3-1 (or the pseudogene TRBV3-2) and TRBJ2-1, with 9 bases that match TRBD2. Germline V lookup: CDR1 LGHDT, CDR2 YNNKEL (reference sequence). This CDR3 region has 14 residues. J was trimmed by 3 bases and V by 4 bases; bases with no gene match: 1. CDR3 protein: CASSLAGVYNEQFF. CDR3 in DNA: TGTGCCAGCAGCCTAGCGGGAGTCTACAATGAGCAGTTCTTC.

In its sample, this clone was seen once. The chain uses TRBV14 and TRBJ2-7, with D hard to call. CDR1 SGHDN and CDR2 FVKESK come from the germline V gene. This CDR3 is built from 15 residues. V was pared by 4 bases and J by 5 bases, with 18 bases between. The CDR3 bases are TGTGCCAGCAGCCCCGCCGGCAGGTTGTTCCACGAGCAGTACTTC. Translation gives CASSPAGRLFHEQYF.

The V and J genes are TRBV20-1 and TRBJ2-3, with a tentative D call TRBD2 (6 bases). The CDR3 is made up of 11 amino acids. V was trimmed by 4 bases and J by 15 bases, leaving 17 bases between them. Germline V gene lookup returns CDR1 DFQATT and CDR2 SNEGSKA (reference sequence). The CDR3 is CSAKGGTPHYF. The CDR3 region has the DNA TGCAGTGCTAAAGGCGGGACCCCACATTATTTT.

This clone was detected only once. V is TRBV7-9 and J is TRBJ2-1; TRBD1 matches at 7 bases. This CDR3 region has 14 residues. The germline V gene encodes CDR1 SEHNR and CDR2 FQNEAQ (reference sequence). V shed 7 bases, J shed 8 bases, and the junction held 11 bases outside the gene matches. The CDR3 nucleotides read TGTGCCAGCACCGCCACAGGGGCCTCCGATGAGCAGTTCTTC. It yields the protein CASTATGASDEQFF.

Written as DNA, the CDR3 is TGTGCCAGCAGCTTCGTCTCCCCCTACGAGCAGTACTTC. Residues: CASSFVSPYEQYF. This chain joins TRBV7-9 and TRBJ2-7; D gene uncertain. Germline CDR1 reads SEHNR; CDR2 reads FQNEAQ (reference sequence). V was cut by 3 bases and J by 2 bases, with 8 bases left in between. The CDR3 extends over 13 amino acids.

The V call is TRBV7-9, the J call TRBJ2-1; 9 positions match TRBD1. V lost 5 bases and J lost 1; bases outside the gene matches: 3. CDR1 SEHNR and CDR2 FQNEAQ come from the germline V gene (reference sequence). The CDR3 length is 15 residues. CDR3 sequence: CASSTDRGSYNEQFF. The CDR3, as DNA: TGTGCCAGCAGCACCGACAGGGGGTCCTACAATGAGCAGTTCTTC.

The chain links TRBV24-1 to TRBJ2-3; 9 bases are a match to TRBD2. This CDR3 is built from 16 residues. The J segment lost 6 bases and the V segment lost 0 bases, leaving 6 bases of the junction unmatched. Germline V lookup: CDR1 KGHDR, CDR2 SFDVKD. This CDR3 is CATSDLQSSGVDTQYF. The CDR3 nucleotides are TGTGCCACCAGTGATTTGCAATCTAGCGGGGTGGATACGCAGTATTTT.